The 24 T cell receptor beta chains below were found in one sample sequenced in a study of blood T cell repertoires in COVID-19. The assay was immunoSEQ multiplex PCR, and TCRdb's table has in-frame clones only and misses some. The data show some 350,000 clones, 87% seen once. Specimen: peripheral blood. The receptors shown here come from a woman aged 50 to 60 with COVID-19, enrolled during active disease.

This chain uses TRBV4-2 with TRBJ1-5, with unresolved D. V was shortened by 6 bases and J by 0 bases, with 9 bases between the two germline ends. CDR3 length: 14 residues. Germline values: CDR1 LGHNA, CDR2 YNFKEQ. The CDR3 is CASRAGYSNQPQHF. The CDR3, as DNA: TGTGCCAGCAGGGCAGGTTATAGCAATCAGCCCCAGCATTTT.

This chain uses TRBV18 with TRBJ2-2; D call uncertain. The CDR3 sequence is 16 residues long. Trimming left V 5 bases short and J 1 base short, with 14 bases between. Germline V gives CDR1 KGHSH, CDR2 LQKENI. CDR3 amino acids: CASSLPPNRNTGELFF. CDR3 coding DNA: TGTGCCAGCTCATTGCCACCTAACAGGAACACCGGGGAGCTGTTTTTT.

This clone was counted at least ten times. The chain couples TRBV24-1 to TRBJ1-2; TRBD1 agrees at 7 bases. CDR3 size: 14 residues. Trimming took 5 bases from V and 6 from J; bases not matched to a gene: 8. Germline V gene sequence: CDR1 KGHDR, CDR2 SFDVKD. In DNA, the CDR3 is TGTGCCACCAGTGGGCTCGACAGGGTAGATGGCTACACCTTC. Residues: CATSGLDRVDGYTF.

The chain recombines TRBV18 with TRBJ2-4; no firm D call. V lost 4 bases and J lost 0, with 4 bases in between. This CDR3 is 13 amino acids long. The germline V gene has CDR1 KGHSH and CDR2 LQKENI. CDR3: CASSQLAKNIQYF. The DNA of the CDR3 is TGTGCCAGCTCACAACTAGCCAAAAACATTCAGTACTTC.

This clone was found a few times. The chain uses TRBV2 and TRBJ1-1; D is undetermined. CDR3 length: 15 amino acids. The germline CDR1 and CDR2 sequences are SNHLY and FYNNEI. Trimming stripped 6 bases from V and 2 bases from J, with 16 bases between. CDR3 region: CASRNPHSKNTEAFF. The CDR3 nucleotides are TGTGCCAGCAGGAACCCCCATTCTAAAAACACTGAAGCTTTCTTT.

The J gene is TRBJ2-5, the V gene TRBV5-4; a weak D match, TRBD2 (6 bases). Germline-derived CDR1 and CDR2 are SGHNT and YYREEE (reference sequence). The CDR3 has 14 residues. V lost 4 bases, J lost 0 bases, and 10 bases lay in between. In DNA form, the CDR3 reads TGTGCCAGCAGCCCCGGACTAAACCAAGAGACCCAGTACTTC. It is translated as CASSPGLNQETQYF. The full variable domain, completed using reference TRBV5-4 and TRBJ2-5, is ETGVTQSPTHLIKTRGQQVTLRCSSQSGHNTVSWYQQALGQGPQFIFQYYREEENGRGNFPPRFSGLQFPNYSSELNVNALELDDSALYLCASSPGLNQETQYFGPGTRLLVL.

J is TRBJ2-5 and V is TRBV9; a weak D match, TRBD2 (6 bases). Deletions cut 4 bases from V and 6 bases from J, with 13 bases between. The CDR3 extends over 13 amino acids. CDR1 and CDR2 (germline): SGDLS, YYNGEE. CDR3 sequence: CASSIGGGKTQYF. For the CDR3, the DNA is TGTGCCAGCAGCATTGGAGGAGGGAAGACCCAGTACTTC.

The chain is built from TRBV30 and TRBJ1-6, with a weak D call TRBD1 (6 bases). The CDR3 runs 13 residues. Trimming pared 1 base from V and 6 bases from J, leaving 7 bases between. Germline values: CDR1 GTSNPN, CDR2 SVGIG (reference sequence). This CDR3 reads CAWSEDSNSPLHF. The DNA of the CDR3 is TGTGCCTGGAGTGAGGACAGTAATTCACCCCTCCACTTT. The variable domain in full, with the rest retrieved from reference TRBV30 and TRBJ1-6, is SQTIHQWPATLVQPVGSPLSLECTVEGTSNPNLYWYRQAAGRGLQLLFYSVGIGQISSEVPQNLSASRPQDRQFILSSKKLLLSDSGFYLCAWSEDSNSPLHFGNGTRLTVT.

The chain is built from TRBV13 and TRBJ1-1; possibly TRBD1 for D (5 bases). Germline CDR1 PRHDT, CDR2 FYEKMQ (reference sequence). This CDR3 is 18 amino acids long. The V end lost 5 bases, the J end lost 0 bases, and 22 bases lay between the germline ends. CDR3 sequence: CASSPNSPRTHMNTEAFF. CDR3 bases: TGTGCCAGCAGCCCGAACTCACCTCGGACACATATGAACACTGAAGCTTTCTTT.

The rearrangement uses TRBV5-1 and TRBJ1-1; D uncertain. This CDR3 region has 12 residues. In germline, CDR1 is SGHRS, CDR2 YFSETQ. V shed 1 base and J shed 8 bases, with 9 bases lying between them. CDR3 in amino acids: CASSLIRGEAFF. CDR3 in DNA: TGCGCCAGCAGCTTGATTAGAGGCGAAGCTTTCTTT.

The chain carries TRBV5-1 and TRBJ1-1; D is uncertain. The CDR3 is 14 residues long. V dropped 3 bases and J dropped 4 bases, with 13 bases sitting between them. CDR1 is SGHRS, CDR2 YFSETQ, per germline. The CDR3 loop reads CASSSKPGSTEAFF. DNA for the CDR3: TGCGCCAGCAGCTCCAAGCCCGGGAGCACTGAAGCTTTCTTT.

This clone came up a few times. The same CDR3 is also encoded by other DNA sequences in this sample. This chain joins TRBV7-9 and TRBJ1-5; tentatively, D is TRBD1 (6 bases). CDR1 is SEHNR and CDR2 is FQNEAQ in the germline V gene (reference sequence). Trimming took 1 base from V and 2 from J, leaving 6 bases between them. The CDR3 has 14 residues. The CDR3 bases are TGTGCCAGCAGCTTAGACAGGGGCAATCAGCCCCAGCATTTT. It translates to CASSLDRGNQPQHF. Full variable domain (rest looked up from reference TRBV7-9 and TRBJ1-5): DTGVSQNPRHKITKRGQNVTFRCDPISEHNRLYWYRQTLGQGPEFLTYFQNEAQLEKSRLLSDRFSAERPKGSFSTLEIQRTEQGDSAMYLCASSLDRGNQPQHFGDGTRLSIL.

The rearrangement uses TRBV7-9 and TRBJ1-6; 8 nucleotides agree with TRBD1. Trimming at V came to 6 bases and at J to 10 bases, leaving 8 bases not matched to a gene. Germline CDR1 SEHNR, CDR2 FQNEAQ (reference sequence). The CDR3 has 14 amino acids. For the CDR3, the DNA is TGTGCCAGCAGTCACAACAGGGGGGCATCACCCCTCCACTTT. This gives the protein CASSHNRGASPLHF.

This clone was counted once. The chain couples TRBV19 to TRBJ1-2; D is unresolved. The CDR3 spans 13 residues. Per the germline V gene, CDR1 is LNHDA and CDR2 is SQIVND (reference sequence). V lost 1 base, J lost 6 bases, and 9 bases lay in between. The CDR3 DNA reads TGTGCCAGTAGTATAGGTTCCGAGGATGGCTACACCTTC. Its protein is CASSIGSEDGYTF.

J is TRBJ1-1 and V is TRBV6-2 or TRBV6-3; D is unresolved. Germline loops: CDR1 MNHEY, CDR2 SVGEGT. The CDR3 has 14 residues. Trimming removed 2 bases at V and 0 bases at J, with 7 bases between. This CDR3 reads CASSYVAMNTEAFF. The CDR3 nucleotides read TGTGCCAGCAGTTACGTAGCAATGAACACTGAAGCTTTCTTT.

The chain couples TRBV5-6 to TRBJ2-7; the match to TRBD1 covers 10 bases. CDR3 size: 18 residues. The germline V gene encodes CDR1 SGHDT and CDR2 YYEEEE. V shed 4 bases and J 6 bases; nucleotides not matched to a gene: 19. CDR3 sequence reads: CASSPRLLGTGARGEQYF. CDR3 sequence (DNA): TGTGCCAGCAGCCCCAGACTACTCGGGACAGGGGCCCGCGGCGAGCAGTACTTC.

This chain joins TRBV11-1 and TRBJ1-1; D possibly corresponds to TRBD1 (5 bases). Looked up from germline, CDR1 is SGHAT and CDR2 is FQDESV (reference sequence). Trimming left V 5 bases short and J 0 bases short, with 13 bases between. This CDR3 has 15 residues. The CDR3 is CASSPWGEMNTEAFF. The CDR3 DNA sequence: TGTGCCAGCAGCCCGTGGGGGGAGATGAACACTGAAGCTTTCTTT.

The rearrangement uses TRBV7-9 and TRBJ2-2; 13 bases match TRBD2. The V gene's germline CDR1 is SEHNR and CDR2 FQNEAQ (reference sequence). The CDR3 covers 17 residues. Trimming cost V 5 bases and J 2 bases; bases outside gene matches: 5. The CDR3 region has the DNA TGTGCCAGCAGCAGGACTAGCGGGAGTTTAAACACCGGGGAGCTGTTTTTT. This codes for CASSRTSGSLNTGELFF.

This clone was seen a handful of times. The junction shows a germline mismatch at one end, possibly a read error. The CDR3 is CASSPPGQPNEKLFF. CDR3 sequence (DNA): TGTGCCAGCTCTCCACCGGGACAGCCTAATGAAAAACTGTTTTTT. The chain joins TRBV18 to TRBJ1-4, with 7 bases matching TRBD1. This CDR3 is built from 15 residues. The germline CDR1 and CDR2 sequences are KGHSH and LQKENI.

The chain carries TRBV19 and TRBJ2-3; unclear D gene. Germline V gene sequence: CDR1 LNHDA, CDR2 SQIVND (reference sequence). The V end was cut by 5 bases, the J end by 1 base, with 13 bases between. The CDR3 consists of 15 residues. In DNA, the CDR3 is TGTGCCAGTAGTCTCAATCCTATGGGCACAGATACGCAGTATTTT. Amino acid sequence: CASSLNPMGTDTQYF.

The V gene is TRBV15, the J gene TRBJ2-5; the D is unclear. Germline CDR1 LNHNV, CDR2 YYDKDF (reference sequence). The ends were cut back, 3 bases at V and 4 bases at J, with 6 bases in the middle. The CDR3 totals 12 residues. DNA for the CDR3: TGTGCCACCAGCAGTCGAGGAGAGACCCAGTACTTC. It specifies CATSSRGETQYF.

The V gene is TRBV6-5, the J gene TRBJ1-6; 9 bases match TRBD1. This CDR3 has 15 residues. The J segment lost 6 bases and the V segment lost 4 bases, leaving 4 bases of the junction unmatched. Germline-derived CDR1 and CDR2 are MNHEY and SVGAGI. CDR3: CASSFRDRANSPLHF. The CDR3 nucleotides are TGTGCCAGCAGTTTCCGGGACAGGGCTAATTCACCCCTCCACTTT.

The chain carries TRBV7-2 and TRBJ2-2; perhaps TRBD1 as D (6 bases). This CDR3 is 15 amino acids long. V lost 1 base and J 2 bases, leaving 8 bases between the germline ends. CDR1 and CDR2 from the germline V gene are SGHTA and FQGNSA. For the CDR3, the DNA is TGTGCCAGCAGCTTAGGACAGGCAAACACCGGGGAGCTGTTTTTT. Protein product: CASSLGQANTGELFF. Together with reference TRBV7-2 and TRBJ2-2, the CDR3 gives the full variable domain: GAGVSQSPSNKVTEKGKDVELRCDPISGHTALYWYRQSLGQGLEFLIYFQGNSAPDKSGLPSDRFSAERTGGSVSTLTIQRTQQEDSAVYLCASSLGQANTGELFFGEGSRLTVL.

This rearrangement joins TRBV18 to TRBJ2-1, with D maybe TRBD1 (5 bases). In germline, CDR1 is KGHSH, CDR2 LQKENI. With 3 bases removed from V and 6 bases from J, the gap between germline ends came to 12 bases. The CDR3 runs to 14 residues. The CDR3 nucleotides read TGTGCCAGCTCACCGCAGGGTCAGATCAATGAGCAGTTCTTC. Protein: CASSPQGQINEQFF.